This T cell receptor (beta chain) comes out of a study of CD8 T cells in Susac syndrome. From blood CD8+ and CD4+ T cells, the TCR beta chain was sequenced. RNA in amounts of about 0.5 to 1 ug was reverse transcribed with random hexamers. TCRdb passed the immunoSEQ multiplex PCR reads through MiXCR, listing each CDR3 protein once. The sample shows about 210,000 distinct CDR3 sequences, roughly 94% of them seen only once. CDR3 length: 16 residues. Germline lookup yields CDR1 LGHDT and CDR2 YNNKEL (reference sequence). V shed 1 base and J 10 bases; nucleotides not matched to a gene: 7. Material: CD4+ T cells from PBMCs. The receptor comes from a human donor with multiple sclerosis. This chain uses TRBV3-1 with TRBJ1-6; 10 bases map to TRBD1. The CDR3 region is CASSQVVTGGRSPLHF. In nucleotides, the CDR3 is TGTGCCAGCAGCCAAGTCGTGACAGGGGGCAGGTCACCCCTCCACTTT.